This T cell receptor beta chain was obtained from a study of T-cell memory formation after mild COVID-19. TCRdb re-derived calls from the 5' RACE reads in MiXCR, one entry per CDR3 protein. In the table there are 300,000 or so distinct CDR3 sequences, roughly 17% of which are singletons. This clonotype was observed a few times. The V end lost 7 bases, the J end lost 2 bases, and 15 bases lay between the germline ends. This CDR3 has 15 residues. Per germline, CDR1 LNHDA and CDR2 SQIVND (reference sequence). V and J are TRBV19 and TRBJ1-5, with D unclear. Sequenced material: PBMCs or a T cell subset sorted from them (not recorded which). The clonotype was recovered from a man between 18 and 29 years old who had mild COVID-19 (a few samples of this study predate the infection). Cell type and time point are not known. CDR3 loop: CASIRRLGGNQPQHF. In nucleotides, the CDR3 is TGTGCCAGTATCCGTAGGTTGGGTGGCAATCAGCCCCAGCATTTT.